Listed here are 22 T cell receptor beta chains from one sample, sequenced in a study of post-analysis software for immune sequencing data. Study-wide results and caveats: Patients used about 5 TRBV segments, including TRBV5-6, TRBV5-1 and TRBV20-1, more often than controls.

Built from TCR beta cDNA, the libraries had unique molecular identifiers in them. One entry per CDR3 protein, called by TCRdb with MiXCR from the PCR reads. The table shows roughly 600,000 distinct CDR3 sequences, with 44% occurring only once. These TCRs are of unknown antigen specificity. Sequences were obtained from blood. These receptors all come from a girl aged 5-17 years with multiple sclerosis.

This clonotype was detected a few times. V is TRBV4-2 and J is TRBJ1-4; 8 bases line up with TRBD1. Germline loops: CDR1 LGHNA, CDR2 YNFKEQ. J lost 7 bases, V lost 0 bases, and 7 bases had no gene match. This CDR3 comprises 16 residues. The CDR3 DNA is TGTGCCAGCAGCCAAGAACAGGGGGAAGGAAGTGAAAAACTGTTTTTT. Its protein product is CASSQEQGEGSEKLFF.

This clonotype was picked up a small number of times. The chain couples TRBV13 to TRBJ1-1; D gene uncertain. V lost 6 bases and J 5 bases, leaving 10 bases between the germline ends. The CDR3 runs to 12 residues. The V gene's germline CDR1 is PRHDT and CDR2 FYEKMQ (reference sequence). The CDR3 is CASSSLGTEAFF. CDR3 bases: TGTGCCAGCAGTTCCCTGGGAACTGAAGCTTTCTTT. Full variable domain (rest looked up from reference TRBV13 and TRBJ1-1): AAGVIQSPRHLIKEKRETATLKCYPIPRHDTVYWYQQGPGQDPQFLISFYEKMQSDKGSIPDRFSAQQFSDYHSELNMSSLELGDSALYFCASSSLGTEAFFGQGTRLTVV.

This clonotype was observed a single time. The chain combines TRBV5-6 with TRBJ2-1; TRBD2 aligns across 13 bases. This CDR3 comprises 17 residues. Germline V gives CDR1 SGHDT, CDR2 YYEEEE. Trimming took 4 bases from V and 7 from J; bases not matched to a gene: 11. CDR3 sequence: CASSVRTSGRYRNEQFF. Written as DNA, the CDR3 is TGTGCCAGCAGCGTAAGGACTAGCGGGAGATATAGGAATGAGCAGTTCTTC.

This clonotype was seen a handful of times. The chain is built from TRBV10-3 and TRBJ2-1; 14 nucleotides line up with TRBD2. CDR3 size: 15 residues. Germline V gives CDR1 ENHRY, CDR2 SYGVKD. After removal of 6 bases from V and 15 bases from J, the junction contained 13 bases not matched to a gene. The CDR3 spells CAISDPGTSGSGGFF. The CDR3 nucleotides read TGTGCCATCAGCGACCCCGGGACTAGCGGGAGTGGGGGGTTCTTC.

The J gene is TRBJ1-2, the V gene TRBV29-1, with D perhaps matching TRBD1 (5 bases). V lost 4 bases to trimming and J lost 6 bases, with 15 bases between them. Germline V lookup: CDR1 SQVTM, CDR2 ANQGSEA. The CDR3 extends over 13 amino acids. The CDR3 bases are TGCAGCGTTGCCTCCGGGACGGAGGATGGCTACACCTTC. Translated, it gives CSVASGTEDGYTF. Full variable domain (outside the CDR3, taken from reference TRBV29-1 and TRBJ1-2): SAVISQKPSRDICQRGTSLTIQCQVDSQVTMMFWYRQQPGQSLTLIATANQGSEATYESGFVIDKFPISRPNLTFSTLTVSNMSPEDSSIYLCSVASGTEDGYTFGSGTRLTVV.

This sequence joins TRBV21-1 and TRBJ2-3; the table names TRBD2, a call not compared with the DNA. TRBV21-1 constitutes a pseudogene. The CDR3 is 16 amino acids. The CDR3 DNA reads as TGTGCCAGCAGCATGAAAACTAGCGGGAGGGGAGATACGCAGTATTTT. Protein sequence: CASSMKTSGRGDTQYF.

The J gene is TRBJ2-7, the V gene TRBV29-1; 9 bases map to TRBD1. V was clipped by 0 bases and J by 3 bases; unmatched bases: 0. Germline CDR1 and CDR2: SQVTM and ANQGSEA. CDR3 size: 13 residues. The CDR3: CSVEEGQGYEQYF. The CDR3 region has the DNA TGCAGCGTTGAAGAGGGACAGGGCTACGAGCAGTACTTC.

In its sample, this clonotype was seen a few times. The V call is TRBV5-1, the J call TRBJ2-7; D is undetermined. This CDR3 contains 14 residues. The germline V gene has CDR1 SGHRS and CDR2 YFSETQ. V lost 0 bases, J lost 2 bases, and 9 bases lay in between. The CDR3 loop reads CASSLESRAYEQYF. The CDR3, as DNA: TGCGCCAGCAGCTTGGAGTCCCGGGCCTACGAGCAGTACTTC.

The chain uses TRBV28 and TRBJ1-1; D ambiguous. V was trimmed by 9 bases and J by 8 bases, leaving 10 bases between them. This CDR3 is built from 10 residues. Germline V CDR1 and CDR2: MDHEN, SYDVKM. The DNA of the CDR3 is TGTGCCAGTGGGGTCAGGGAAGCTTTCTTT. Encoded protein: CASGVREAFF.

This clonotype was counted between two and nine times. The chain joins TRBV12-3 or TRBV12-4 to TRBJ2-3; 8 bases line up with TRBD1. Unmatched junction bases numbered 11, after V lost 10 bases and J lost 5 bases. This CDR3 is 14 amino acids long. The CDR3: CATSKDRVEDTQYF. Here the CDR3 DNA reads TGTGCCACCTCGAAGGACAGGGTCGAAGATACGCAGTATTTT.

As to this clonotype: A read error is likely, as this CDR3 ends without the conserved phenylalanine or tryptophan. The chain recombines TRBV12-3 or TRBV12-4 with TRBJ2-1, with D unresolved. The V gene lost 5 bases and the J gene lost 8 bases, with 13 bases spanning the gap. This CDR3 is built from 13 residues. CDR3 nucleotides: TGTGCCAGCAGTCTAGATGAAGCAGATGAGCAGTTCTCC. It specifies CASSLDEADEQFS.

This clonotype was observed a handful of times. The chain recombines TRBV12-3 or TRBV12-4 with TRBJ1-2; a possible D gene is TRBD1 (6 bases). The CDR3 runs 14 residues. Trimming stripped 5 bases from V and 0 bases from J, with 10 bases between. The CDR3 loop is CASSRTVPNYGYTF. The DNA for the CDR3 is TGTGCCAGCAGTAGGACAGTCCCTAACTATGGCTACACCTTC.

V and J are TRBV5-4 and TRBJ1-4; tentatively, D is TRBD1 (5 bases). CDR3 length: 15 residues. Trimming cost V 2 bases and J 4 bases, with 12 bases left between them. Looked up from germline, CDR1 is SGHNT and CDR2 is YYREEE (reference sequence). In DNA, the CDR3 is TGTGCCAGCAGCTTTCAGGGACTCAGTAATGAAAAACTGTTTTTT. Protein sequence: CASSFQGLSNEKLFF. Based on the CDR3 plus reference TRBV5-4 and TRBJ1-4, the full variable domain is ETGVTQSPTHLIKTRGQQVTLRCSSQSGHNTVSWYQQALGQGPQFIFQYYREEENGRGNFPPRFSGLQFPNYSSELNVNALELDDSALYLCASSFQGLSNEKLFFGSGTQLSVL.

This rearrangement joins TRBV12-3 or TRBV12-4 to TRBJ2-1; 8 bases line up with TRBD2. V lost 2 bases, J lost 6 bases, and 3 bases stayed unmatched. The CDR3 is 14 residues long. The CDR3 nucleotides are TGTGCCAGCAGTTTAAAGCGGGGGCCCAATGAGCAGTTCTTC. Translation: CASSLKRGPNEQFF.

The chain employs TRBV4-1 and TRBJ1-1; D is undetermined. CDR3 length: 17 amino acids. CDR1 is MGHRA, CDR2 YSYEKL, per germline. The V end was cut by 3 bases, the J end by 4 bases, with 21 bases between. The CDR3 DNA sequence: TGCGCCAGCAGCCACCCAGAAGAGACGCTCCGGACCACTGAAGCTTTCTTT. It encodes CASSHPEETLRTTEAFF.

J is TRBJ2-4 and V is TRBV20-1; D tentatively reads TRBD1 or TRBD2 (6 bases each). V was pared by 1 base and J by 8 bases, with 9 bases between. The CDR3 is 12 residues long. The germline CDR1 and CDR2 sequences are DFQATT and SNEGSKA (reference sequence). The CDR3 protein is CSARVGGYIQYF. CDR3 in DNA: TGCAGTGCTAGAGTAGGGGGGTACATTCAGTACTTC.

The chain couples TRBV12-3 or TRBV12-4 to TRBJ2-7; D is uncertain. This CDR3 spans 11 amino acids. V was clipped by 6 bases and J by 4 bases, with 7 bases between them. The DNA for the CDR3 is TGTGCCAGCAGACAAATGTACGAGCAGTACTTC. Residues: CASRQMYEQYF.

The V call is TRBV5-1, the J call TRBJ2-1; possible D gene TRBD1, 6 bases. The CDR3 extends over 15 amino acids. Trimming took off 4 bases at V and 6 bases at J, with 17 bases between the two ends. Per germline, CDR1 SGHRS and CDR2 YFSETQ. The CDR3 DNA is TGCGCCAGCAGCGAGGGGGTGCCGGTTGGCAATGAGCAGTTCTTC. Translation: CASSEGVPVGNEQFF. Full variable domain (missing parts from reference TRBV5-1 and TRBJ2-1): KAGVTQTPRYLIKTRGQQVTLSCSPISGHRSVSWYQQTPGQGLQFLFEYFSETQRNKGNFPGRFSGRQFSNSRSEMNVSTLELGDSALYLCASSEGVPVGNEQFFGPGTRLTVL.

Comments on this clonotype: The junction departs from the called germline gene at one end, perhaps through a read error. The V and J genes are TRBV12-3 or TRBV12-4 and TRBJ2-7; a weak D match, TRBD1 (5 bases). The length of the CDR3 is 15 residues. The CDR3, as DNA: TGTGCCAGTAGTTTTGACAGTTCGAGCTCCTACGAGCAGTACTTC. This translates into CASSFDSSSSYEQYF.

The chain joins TRBV5-1 to TRBJ1-2, with D possibly being TRBD1 (5 bases). From germline, CDR1 is SGHRS and CDR2 YFSETQ. V shed 4 bases and J shed 6 bases, with 16 bases lying between them. This CDR3 spans 14 amino acids. The CDR3 bases are TGCGCCAGCAGCGGGACCCAGGGCGGTCATGGCTACACCTTC. This sequence encodes CASSGTQGGHGYTF.

The chain combines TRBV20-1 with TRBJ1-1; D possibly corresponds to TRBD1 (5 bases). With 0 bases removed from V and 1 base from J, the gap between germline ends came to 15 bases. The germline V gene has CDR1 DFQATT and CDR2 SNEGSKA (reference sequence). CDR3 length equals 16 residues. The CDR3 region has the DNA TGCAGTGCTAGAGATTGGCGCAGGGAGAGGAACACTGAAGCTTTCTTT. Protein product: CSARDWRRERNTEAFF.

This clonotype was seen just once. The chain is built from TRBV6-6 and TRBJ1-5; D is unclear. The CDR3 loop spans 13 amino acids. Between the trimmed V and J ends, which lost 8 bases and 0 bases, there was a span of 8 bases. The V gene's germline CDR1 is MNHNY and CDR2 SVGAGI (reference sequence). The CDR3 DNA is TGTGCCAGCTCTCGTCCTAGCAATCAGCCCCAGCATTTT. It is translated as CASSRPSNQPQHF.